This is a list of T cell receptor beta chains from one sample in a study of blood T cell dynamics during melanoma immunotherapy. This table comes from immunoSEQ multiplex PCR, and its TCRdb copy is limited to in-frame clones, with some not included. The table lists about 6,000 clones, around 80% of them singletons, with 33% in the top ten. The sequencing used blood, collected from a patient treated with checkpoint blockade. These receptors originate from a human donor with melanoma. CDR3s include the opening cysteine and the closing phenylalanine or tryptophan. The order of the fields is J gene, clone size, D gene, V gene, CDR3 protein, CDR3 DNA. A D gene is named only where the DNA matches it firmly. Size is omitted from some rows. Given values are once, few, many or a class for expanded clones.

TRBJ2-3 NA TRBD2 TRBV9 CASSVLAGGTDTQYF TGTGCCAGCAGCGTCCTAGCGGGGGGCACAGATACGCAGTATTTT
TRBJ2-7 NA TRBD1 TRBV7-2 CASSLSRGLYEQYF TGTGCCAGCAGCTTAAGCAGGGGGCTCTACGAGCAGTACTTC
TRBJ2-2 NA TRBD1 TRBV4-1 CASSQDPTGGNTGELFF TGCGCCAGCAGCCAAGACCCGACAGGGGGCAACACCGGGGAGCTGTTTTTT
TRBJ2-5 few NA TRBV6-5 CASRKINQETQYF TGTGCCAGCAGAAAGATTAATCAAGAGACCCAGTACTTC
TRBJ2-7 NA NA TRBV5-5 CASSWGTHSYEQYF TGTGCCAGCAGCTGGGGGACTCACTCCTACGAGCAGTACTTC
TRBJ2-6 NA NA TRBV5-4 CASSLWGANVLTF TGTGCCAGCAGCTTGTGGGGGGCCAACGTCCTGACTTTC
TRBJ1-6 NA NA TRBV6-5 CASSYPDSVPNSPLHF TGTGCCAGCAGTTACCCTGACAGCGTACCTAATTCACCCCTCCACTTT
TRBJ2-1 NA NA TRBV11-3 CASSLVLTGTMDEQFF TGTGCCAGCAGCTTAGTACTCACCGGGACCATGGATGAGCAGTTCTTC
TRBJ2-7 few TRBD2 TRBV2 CASSVSGYSYEQYF TGTGCCAGCAGTGTTAGCGGGTATTCCTACGAGCAGTACTTC
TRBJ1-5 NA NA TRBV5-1 CASSQDGERSQPQHF TGCGCCAGCAGCCAGGATGGGGAGAGGAGTCAGCCCCAGCATTTT
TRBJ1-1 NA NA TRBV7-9 CASQEVTEAFF TGTGCCAGCCAGGAGGTCACTGAAGCTTTCTTT
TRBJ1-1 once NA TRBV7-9 CASSYTLGVRWTEAFF TGTGCCAGCAGCTATACTCTAGGGGTGAGGTGGACTGAAGCTTTCTTT
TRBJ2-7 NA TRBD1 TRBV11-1 CASSYPRDRDHEQYF TGTGCCAGCAGCTACCCCCGGGACAGGGACCACGAGCAGTACTTC
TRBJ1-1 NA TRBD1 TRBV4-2 CASRYGQGATMNTEAFF TGTGCCAGCAGATACGGACAGGGGGCGACAATGAACACTGAAGCTTTCTTT